The clone carrying this T cell receptor beta chain was seen more than once but under ten times. Its target is unknown. The sample is drawn from a study of long-term antiretroviral therapy in people with HIV. General study points: Clones showing expansion before ART dominated the repertoire at all time points.

V lost 0 bases to trimming and J lost 7 bases, with 8 bases between them. Germline V gene sequence: CDR1 SGDLS, CDR2 YYNGEE. The CDR3 spans 14 residues. They ran version v3.0 of the immunoSEQ assay at survey level. The protocol was immunoSEQ multiplex PCR, while the TCRdb copy is restricted to in-frame clones and leaves out a portion. The sample holds about 21,000 clones, 76% seen once. Prior to DNA extraction, the samples held roughly 1-10 million cryopreserved PBMC. The rearrangement joins TRBV9 to TRBJ1-6; D is ambiguous. This material consisted of unsorted PBMCs, taken around 1.7 years before starting antiretroviral therapy. The TCR comes from a woman aged 40 to 50 with HIV. The CDR3 spells CASSVGQVNSPLHF. The CDR3 DNA reads TGTGCCAGCAGCGTAGGTCAGGTAAATTCACCCCTCCACTTT.